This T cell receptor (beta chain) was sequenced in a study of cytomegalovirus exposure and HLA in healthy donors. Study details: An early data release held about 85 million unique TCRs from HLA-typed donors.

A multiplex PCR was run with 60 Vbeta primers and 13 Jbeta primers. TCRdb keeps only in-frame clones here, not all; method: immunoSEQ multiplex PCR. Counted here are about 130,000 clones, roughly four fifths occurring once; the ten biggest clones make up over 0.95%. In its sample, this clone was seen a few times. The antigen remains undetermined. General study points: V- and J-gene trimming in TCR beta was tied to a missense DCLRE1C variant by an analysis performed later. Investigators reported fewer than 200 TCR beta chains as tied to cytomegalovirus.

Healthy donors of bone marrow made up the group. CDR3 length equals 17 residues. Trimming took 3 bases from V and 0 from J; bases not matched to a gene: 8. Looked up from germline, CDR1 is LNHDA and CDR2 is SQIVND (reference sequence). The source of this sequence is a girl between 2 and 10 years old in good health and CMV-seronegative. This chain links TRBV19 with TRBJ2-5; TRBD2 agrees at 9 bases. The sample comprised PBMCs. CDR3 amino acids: CASSILASGTYQETQYF. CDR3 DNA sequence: TGTGCCAGTAGTATTCTGGCTAGCGGGACGTACCAAGAGACCCAGTACTTC.